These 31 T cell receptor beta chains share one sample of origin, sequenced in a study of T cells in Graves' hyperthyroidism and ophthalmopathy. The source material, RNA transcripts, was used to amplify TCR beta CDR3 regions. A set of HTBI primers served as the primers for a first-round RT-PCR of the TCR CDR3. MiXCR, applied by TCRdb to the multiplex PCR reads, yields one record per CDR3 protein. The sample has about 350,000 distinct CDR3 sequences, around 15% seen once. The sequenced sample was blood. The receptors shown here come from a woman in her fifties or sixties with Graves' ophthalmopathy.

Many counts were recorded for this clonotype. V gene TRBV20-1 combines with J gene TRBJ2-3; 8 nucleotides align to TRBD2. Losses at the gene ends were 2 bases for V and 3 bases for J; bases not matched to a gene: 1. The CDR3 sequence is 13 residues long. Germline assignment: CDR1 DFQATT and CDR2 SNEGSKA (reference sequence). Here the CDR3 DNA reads TGCAGTGCTAGAAAGCGGGAGACAGATACGCAGTATTTT. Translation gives CSARKRETDTQYF.

CDR3 loop: CASNYAAGNTEAFF. CDR3 bases: TGTGCCAGCAACTACGCCGCTGGGAACACTGAAGCTTTCTTT. The chain carries TRBV5-5 and TRBJ1-1, with D uncertain. The CDR3 runs to 14 residues. Germline V lookup: CDR1 SGHKS, CDR2 YYEKEE (reference sequence). V shed 6 bases and J shed 1 base, with 13 bases lying between them.

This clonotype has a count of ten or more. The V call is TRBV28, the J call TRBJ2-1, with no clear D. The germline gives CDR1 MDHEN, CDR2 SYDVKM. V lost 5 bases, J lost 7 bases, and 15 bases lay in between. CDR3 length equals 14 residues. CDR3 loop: CASSPDALENEQFF. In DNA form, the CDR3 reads TGTGCCAGCAGTCCCGACGCGTTGGAAAATGAGCAGTTCTTC.

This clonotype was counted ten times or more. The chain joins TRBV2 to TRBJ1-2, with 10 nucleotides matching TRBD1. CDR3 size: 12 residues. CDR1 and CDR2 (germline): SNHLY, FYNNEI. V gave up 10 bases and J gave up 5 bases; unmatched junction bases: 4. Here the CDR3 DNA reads TGTGCCAAGGGACAGGGGATTTATGGCTACACCTTC. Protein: CAKGQGIYGYTF.

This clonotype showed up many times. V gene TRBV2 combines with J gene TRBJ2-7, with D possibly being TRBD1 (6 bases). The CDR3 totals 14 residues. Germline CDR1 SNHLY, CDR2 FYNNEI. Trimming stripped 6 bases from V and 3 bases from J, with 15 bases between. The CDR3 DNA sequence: TGTGCCAGCAGAAAGGACAGATGGGACTACGAGCAGTACTTC. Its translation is CASRKDRWDYEQYF.

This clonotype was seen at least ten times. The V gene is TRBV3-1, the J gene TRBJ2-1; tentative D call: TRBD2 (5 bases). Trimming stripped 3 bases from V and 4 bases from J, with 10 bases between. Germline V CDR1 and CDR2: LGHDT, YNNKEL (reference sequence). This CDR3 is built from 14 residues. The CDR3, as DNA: TGTGCCAGCAGCCAGAGGAGGCAGTACAATGAGCAGTTCTTC. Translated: CASSQRRQYNEQFF.

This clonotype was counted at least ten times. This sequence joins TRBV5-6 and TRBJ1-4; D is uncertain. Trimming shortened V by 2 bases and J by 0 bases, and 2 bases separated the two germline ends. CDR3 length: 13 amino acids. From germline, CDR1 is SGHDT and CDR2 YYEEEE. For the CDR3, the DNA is TGTGCCAGCAGCTTAGCAACTAATGAAAAACTGTTTTTT. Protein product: CASSLATNEKLFF.

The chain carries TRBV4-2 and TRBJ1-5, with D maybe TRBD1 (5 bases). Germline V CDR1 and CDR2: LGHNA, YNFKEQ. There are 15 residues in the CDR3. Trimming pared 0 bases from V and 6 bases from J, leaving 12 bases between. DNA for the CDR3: TGTGCCAGCAGCCAAGAAATCGGGGGTGTTCAGCCCCAGCATTTT. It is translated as CASSQEIGGVQPQHF.

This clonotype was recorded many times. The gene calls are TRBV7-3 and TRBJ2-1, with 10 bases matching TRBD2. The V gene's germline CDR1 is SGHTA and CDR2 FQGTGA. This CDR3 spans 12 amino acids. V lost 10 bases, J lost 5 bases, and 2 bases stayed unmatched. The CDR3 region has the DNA TGTGCCACCGGACTAGCGGACAATGAGCAGTTCTTC. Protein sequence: CATGLADNEQFF.

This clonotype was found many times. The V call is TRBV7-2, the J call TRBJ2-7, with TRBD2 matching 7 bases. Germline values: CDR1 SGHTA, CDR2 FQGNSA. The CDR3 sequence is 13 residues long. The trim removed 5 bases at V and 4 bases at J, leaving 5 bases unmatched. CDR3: CASSDASGYEQYF. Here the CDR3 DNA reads TGTGCCAGCAGCGACGCTAGCGGATACGAGCAGTACTTC.

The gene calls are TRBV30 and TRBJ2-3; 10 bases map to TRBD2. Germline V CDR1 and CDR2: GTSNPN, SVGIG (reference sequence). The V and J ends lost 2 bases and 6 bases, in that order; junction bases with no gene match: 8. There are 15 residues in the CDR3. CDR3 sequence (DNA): TGTGCCTGGAGTAAAGAGCGGGAGGGCCTCGATACGCAGTATTTT. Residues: CAWSKEREGLDTQYF.

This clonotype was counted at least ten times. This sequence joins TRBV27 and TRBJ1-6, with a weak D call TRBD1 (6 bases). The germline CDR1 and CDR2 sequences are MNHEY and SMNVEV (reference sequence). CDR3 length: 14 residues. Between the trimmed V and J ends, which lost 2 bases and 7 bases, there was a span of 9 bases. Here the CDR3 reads CASSLRGQNSPLHF. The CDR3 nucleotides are TGTGCCAGCAGTTTACGGGGACAAAATTCACCCCTCCACTTT.

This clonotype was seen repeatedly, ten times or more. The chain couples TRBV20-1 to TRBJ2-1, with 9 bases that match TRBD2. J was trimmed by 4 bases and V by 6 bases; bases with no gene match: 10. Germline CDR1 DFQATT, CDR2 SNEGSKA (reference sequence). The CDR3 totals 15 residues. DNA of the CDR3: TGCAGTGCCCCCCGGGGTAGCGGGAGTTACAATGAGCAGTTCTTC. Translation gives CSAPRGSGSYNEQFF.

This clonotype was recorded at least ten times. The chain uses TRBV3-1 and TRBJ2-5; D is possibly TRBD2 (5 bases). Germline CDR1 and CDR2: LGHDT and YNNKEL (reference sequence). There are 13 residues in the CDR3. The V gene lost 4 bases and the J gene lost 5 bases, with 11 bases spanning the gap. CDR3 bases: TGTGCCAGCAGCCGAGCGGAAGTTGAGACCCAGTACTTC. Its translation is CASSRAEVETQYF.

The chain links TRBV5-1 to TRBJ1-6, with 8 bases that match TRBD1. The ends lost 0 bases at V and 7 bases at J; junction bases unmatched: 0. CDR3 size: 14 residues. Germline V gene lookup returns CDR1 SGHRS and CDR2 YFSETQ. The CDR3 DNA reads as TGCGCCAGCAGCTTGGGACAGGGGAATTCACCCCTCCACTTT. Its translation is CASSLGQGNSPLHF.

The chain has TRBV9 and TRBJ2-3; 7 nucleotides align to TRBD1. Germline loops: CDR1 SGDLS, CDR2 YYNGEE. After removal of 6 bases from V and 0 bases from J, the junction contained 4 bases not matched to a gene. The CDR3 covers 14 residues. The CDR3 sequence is CASKRDSSTDTQYF. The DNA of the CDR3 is TGTGCCAGCAAAAGGGACAGTAGCACAGATACGCAGTATTTT.

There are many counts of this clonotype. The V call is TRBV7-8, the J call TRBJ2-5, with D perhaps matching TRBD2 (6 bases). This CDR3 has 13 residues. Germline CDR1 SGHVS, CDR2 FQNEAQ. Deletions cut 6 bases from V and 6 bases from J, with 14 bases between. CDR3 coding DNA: TGTGCCAGCAGAAGCGGGCCCCGACAGACCCAGTACTTC. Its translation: CASRSGPRQTQYF.

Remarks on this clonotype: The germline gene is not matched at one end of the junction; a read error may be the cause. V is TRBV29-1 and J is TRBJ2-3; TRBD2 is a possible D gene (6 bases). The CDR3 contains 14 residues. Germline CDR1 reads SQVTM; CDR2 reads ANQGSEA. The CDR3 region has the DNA TGCAGCTACGGGGGTCAGGGCGTCTCAGATATGCAGTATTTT. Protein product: CSYGGQGVSDMQYF.

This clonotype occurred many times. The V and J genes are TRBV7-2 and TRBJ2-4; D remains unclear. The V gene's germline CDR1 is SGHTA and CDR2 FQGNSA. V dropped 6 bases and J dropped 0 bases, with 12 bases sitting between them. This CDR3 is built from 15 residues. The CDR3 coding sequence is TGTGCCAGCAGTCCCAGCACCATAGCCAAAAACATTCAGTACTTC. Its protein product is CASSPSTIAKNIQYF.

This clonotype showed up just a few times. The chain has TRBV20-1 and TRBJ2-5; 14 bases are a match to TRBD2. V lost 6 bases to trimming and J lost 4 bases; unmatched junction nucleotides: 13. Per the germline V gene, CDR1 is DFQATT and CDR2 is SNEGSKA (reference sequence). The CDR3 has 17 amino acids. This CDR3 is CSATPGTSGSNIETQYF. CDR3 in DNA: TGCAGTGCGACACCCGGGACTAGCGGGAGCAATATAGAGACCCAGTACTTC.

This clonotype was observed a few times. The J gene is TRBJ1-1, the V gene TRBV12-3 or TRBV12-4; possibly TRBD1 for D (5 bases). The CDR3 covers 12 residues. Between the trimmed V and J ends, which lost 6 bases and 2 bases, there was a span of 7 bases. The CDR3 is CASRGRNTEAFF. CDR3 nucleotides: TGTGCCAGCAGGGGGCGCAACACTGAAGCTTTCTTT.

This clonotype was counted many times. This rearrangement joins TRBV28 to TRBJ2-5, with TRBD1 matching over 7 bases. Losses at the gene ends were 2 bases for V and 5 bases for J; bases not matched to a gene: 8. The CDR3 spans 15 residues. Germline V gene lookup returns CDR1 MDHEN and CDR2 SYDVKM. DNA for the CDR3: TGTGCCAGCAGTTTAAACAAGGGGGCCGGGGAGACCCAGTACTTC. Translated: CASSLNKGAGETQYF.

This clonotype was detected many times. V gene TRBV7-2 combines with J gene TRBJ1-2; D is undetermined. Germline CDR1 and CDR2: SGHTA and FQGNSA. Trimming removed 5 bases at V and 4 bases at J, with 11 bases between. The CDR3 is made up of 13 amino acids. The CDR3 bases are TGTGCCAGCAGCCAAGGACCCACCTATGGCTACACCTTC. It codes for CASSQGPTYGYTF.

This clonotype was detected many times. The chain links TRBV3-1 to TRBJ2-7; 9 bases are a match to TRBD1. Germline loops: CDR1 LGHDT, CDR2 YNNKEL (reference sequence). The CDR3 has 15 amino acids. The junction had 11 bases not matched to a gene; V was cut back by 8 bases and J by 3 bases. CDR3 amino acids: CASSTHDRGVYEQYF. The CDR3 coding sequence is TGTGCCAGCTCGACCCATGACAGGGGGGTCTACGAGCAGTACTTC.

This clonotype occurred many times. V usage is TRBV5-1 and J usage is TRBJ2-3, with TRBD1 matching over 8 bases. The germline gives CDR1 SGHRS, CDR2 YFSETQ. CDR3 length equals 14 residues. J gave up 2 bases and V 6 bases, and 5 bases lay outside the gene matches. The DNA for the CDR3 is TGCGCCAGCACGCGGGACAGGTTCACAGATACGCAGTATTTT. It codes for CASTRDRFTDTQYF.

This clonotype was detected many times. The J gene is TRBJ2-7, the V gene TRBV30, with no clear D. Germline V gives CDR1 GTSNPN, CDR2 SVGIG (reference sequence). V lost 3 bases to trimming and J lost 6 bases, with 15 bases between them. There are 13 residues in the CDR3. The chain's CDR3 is CAWSLVVRGEQYF. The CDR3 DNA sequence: TGTGCCTGGAGCCTCGTAGTCCGAGGCGAGCAGTACTTC.

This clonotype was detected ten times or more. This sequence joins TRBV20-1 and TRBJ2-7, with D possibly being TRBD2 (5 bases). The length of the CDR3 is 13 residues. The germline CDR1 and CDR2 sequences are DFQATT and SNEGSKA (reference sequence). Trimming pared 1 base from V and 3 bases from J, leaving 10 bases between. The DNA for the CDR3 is TGCAGTGCTAGAGGGGAACTAGGCTACGAGCAGTACTTC. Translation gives CSARGELGYEQYF.

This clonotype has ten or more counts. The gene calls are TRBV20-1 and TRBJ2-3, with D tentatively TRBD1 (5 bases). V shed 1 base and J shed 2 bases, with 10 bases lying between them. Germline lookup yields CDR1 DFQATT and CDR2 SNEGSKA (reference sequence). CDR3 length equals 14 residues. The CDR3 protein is CSARVGANTDTQYF. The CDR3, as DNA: TGCAGTGCTAGAGTTGGGGCTAACACAGATACGCAGTATTTT.

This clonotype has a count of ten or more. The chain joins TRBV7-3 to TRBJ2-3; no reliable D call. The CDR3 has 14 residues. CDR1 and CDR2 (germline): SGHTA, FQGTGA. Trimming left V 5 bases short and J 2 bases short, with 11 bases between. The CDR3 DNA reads TGTGCCAGCAGCGCAGCTAAAACCACAGATACGCAGTATTTT. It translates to CASSAAKTTDTQYF.

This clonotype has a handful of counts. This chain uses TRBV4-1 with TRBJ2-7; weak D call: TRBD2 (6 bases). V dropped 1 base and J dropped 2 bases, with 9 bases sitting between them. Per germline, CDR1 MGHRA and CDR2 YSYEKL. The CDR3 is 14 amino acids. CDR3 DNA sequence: TGCGCCAGCAGCCAAGGCGGAGGGGCCTACGAGCAGTACTTC. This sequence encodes CASSQGGGAYEQYF.

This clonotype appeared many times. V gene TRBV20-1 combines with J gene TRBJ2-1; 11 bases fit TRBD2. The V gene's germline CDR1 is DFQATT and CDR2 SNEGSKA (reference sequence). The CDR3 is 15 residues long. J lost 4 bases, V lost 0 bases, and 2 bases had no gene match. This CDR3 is CSARDGTSGYNEQFF. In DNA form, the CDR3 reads TGCAGTGCTAGAGATGGGACTAGCGGATACAATGAGCAGTTCTTC.